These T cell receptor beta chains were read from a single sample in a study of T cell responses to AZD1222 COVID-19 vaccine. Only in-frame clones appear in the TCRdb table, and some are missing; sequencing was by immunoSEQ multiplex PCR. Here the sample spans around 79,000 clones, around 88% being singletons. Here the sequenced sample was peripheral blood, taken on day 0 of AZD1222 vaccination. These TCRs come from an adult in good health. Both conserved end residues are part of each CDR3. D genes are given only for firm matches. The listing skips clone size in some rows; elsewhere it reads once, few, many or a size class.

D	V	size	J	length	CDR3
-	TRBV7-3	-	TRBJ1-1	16	CASSLGSGVMNTEAFF
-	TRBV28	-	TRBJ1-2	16	CASSPIGDQRIYGYTF
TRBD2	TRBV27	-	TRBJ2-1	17	CASSTRRTSGVGNEQFF
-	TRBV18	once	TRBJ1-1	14	CASSPRQVNTEAFF
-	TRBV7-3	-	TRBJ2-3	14	CASSLGTTRDTQYF
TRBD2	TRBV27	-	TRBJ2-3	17	CASSLLGSGWLTDTQYF
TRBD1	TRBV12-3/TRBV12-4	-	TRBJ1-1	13	CASSLYRGTEAFF
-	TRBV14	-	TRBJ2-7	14	CASSGQTFSSEQYF
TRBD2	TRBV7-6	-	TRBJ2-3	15	CASSQSGALWDTQYF
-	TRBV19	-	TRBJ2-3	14	CATGTYPSTDTQYF